Each of the 8 T cell receptor beta chains below was sequenced from the same sample in a study of blood T cell repertoires in COVID-19. TCRdb's copy holds only in-frame clones and misses some; the assay was immunoSEQ multiplex PCR. The sample holds some 250,000 clones, about 88% seen once. Material: peripheral blood. Source of these receptors: a man younger than 45 with active or convalescent COVID-19.

The chain links TRBV18 to TRBJ2-7, with 9 nucleotides matching TRBD1. V shed 5 bases and J 3 bases; nucleotides not matched to a gene: 5. This CDR3 is 14 amino acids long. The germline CDR1 and CDR2 sequences are KGHSH and LQKENI. The CDR3 is CASSVAGQGYEQYF. CDR3 DNA sequence: TGTGCCAGCTCAGTGGCGGGACAGGGCTACGAGCAGTACTTC.

This clone has a handful of counts. The chain has TRBV28 and TRBJ2-3, with D possibly TRBD1 on 6 matching bases. The CDR3 has 16 amino acids. Trimming removed 4 bases from V and 3 bases from J, with 17 bases in between. CDR1 MDHEN and CDR2 SYDVKM come from the germline V gene. The CDR3 is CASSSNTRGRTDTQYF. DNA of the CDR3: TGTGCCAGCAGTTCTAACACGAGGGGGAGAACAGATACGCAGTATTTT.

The V call is TRBV3-1 (or the pseudogene TRBV3-2), the J call TRBJ1-2; D possibly corresponds to TRBD1 (6 bases). Germline-derived CDR1 and CDR2 are LGHDT and YNNKEL (reference sequence). Trimming removed 4 bases from V and 3 bases from J, with 9 bases in between. CDR3 length: 13 residues. As DNA, the CDR3 is TGTGCCAGCAGCCGACAGGCTGACTATGGCTACACCTTC. Its protein is CASSRQADYGYTF.

This clone was detected only once. This chain connects TRBV13 to TRBJ2-7, with D uncertain. With 0 bases removed from V and 2 bases from J, the gap between germline ends came to 8 bases. Germline values: CDR1 PRHDT, CDR2 FYEKMQ (reference sequence). This CDR3 has 14 amino acids. CDR3 loop: CASSLGRGAYEQYF. The CDR3 nucleotides are TGTGCCAGCAGCTTAGGCCGAGGAGCCTACGAGCAGTACTTC.

The V call is TRBV5-1, the J call TRBJ2-7; D is undetermined. Per the germline V gene, CDR1 is SGHRS and CDR2 is YFSETQ. This CDR3 region has 14 residues. V was shortened by 0 bases and J by 1 base, with 8 bases between the two germline ends. The CDR3 loop is CASSLVAESYEQYF. CDR3 DNA: TGCGCCAGCAGCTTGGTTGCGGAATCCTACGAGCAGTACTTC.

This rearrangement joins TRBV6-5 to TRBJ1-2; no reliable D call. Trimming left V 6 bases short and J 4 bases short, with 15 bases between. The CDR3 sequence is 14 residues long. Per the germline V gene, CDR1 is MNHEY and CDR2 is SVGAGI. CDR3 coding DNA: TGTGCCAGCAGCGCGTTCAGAGACTTCTATGGCTACACCTTC. Protein product: CASSAFRDFYGYTF.

The chain couples TRBV4-1 to TRBJ2-7, with D tentatively TRBD2 (6 bases). There are 15 residues in the CDR3. Germline CDR1 is MGHRA and CDR2 is YSYEKL. The V and J ends lost 0 bases and 2 bases respectively, with 11 bases between them. CDR3 DNA sequence: TGCGCCAGCAGCCAAGATAGGGCGGGAACCTACGAGCAGTACTTC. Its translation is CASSQDRAGTYEQYF.

The sample holds one count of this clone. This chain joins TRBV29-1 and TRBJ2-5, with TRBD1 identical over 7 bases. CDR1 SQVTM and CDR2 ANQGSEA come from the germline V gene. With 6 bases clipped from V and 2 bases from J, the junction kept 3 bases outside the gene matches. This CDR3 has 12 amino acids. CDR3 loop: CSVYRGQETQYF. Written as DNA, the CDR3 is TGCAGCGTCTACAGGGGTCAAGAGACCCAGTACTTC.